The TCR beta chain under discussion was sequenced for a study of blood T cells in healthy people across ages. For the second PCR, which ran for about 7 to 12 cycles, a sample-barcoded 5' primer and a J-beta primer mix were used. A single record per CDR3 protein comes from TCRdb applying MiXCR to the 5' RACE reads. This sample has roughly 1.5 million distinct CDR3 sequences, with 35% to 45% found just once. Material: blood. The receptor was isolated from a woman aged 18-30 years in good health.

CDR3 sequence (DNA): TGTGCCAGCAGTCCCCGACAGGGTTTAGTCTCACCCCTCCACTTT. This sequence encodes CASSPRQGLVSPLHF. The gene calls are TRBV12-3 or TRBV12-4 and TRBJ1-6, with 7 bases matching TRBD1. The ends lost 5 bases at V and 10 bases at J; junction bases unmatched: 11. CDR3 length: 15 amino acids.